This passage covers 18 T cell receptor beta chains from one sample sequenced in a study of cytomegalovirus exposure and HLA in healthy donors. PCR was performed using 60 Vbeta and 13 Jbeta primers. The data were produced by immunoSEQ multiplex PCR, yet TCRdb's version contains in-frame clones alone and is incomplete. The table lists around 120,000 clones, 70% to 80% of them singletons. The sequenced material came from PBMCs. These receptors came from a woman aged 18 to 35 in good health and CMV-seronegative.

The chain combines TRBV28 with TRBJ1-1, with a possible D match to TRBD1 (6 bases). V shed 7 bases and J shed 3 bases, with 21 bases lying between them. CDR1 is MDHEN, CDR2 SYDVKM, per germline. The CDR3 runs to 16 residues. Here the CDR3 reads CASTLEQGLAYTEAFF. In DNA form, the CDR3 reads TGTGCCAGCACCCTTGAACAGGGCTTGGCCTACACTGAAGCTTTCTTT.

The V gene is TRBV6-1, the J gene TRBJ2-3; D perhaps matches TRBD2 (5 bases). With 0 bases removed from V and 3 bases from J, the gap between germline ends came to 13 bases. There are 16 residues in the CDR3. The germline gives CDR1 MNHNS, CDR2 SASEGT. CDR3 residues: CASSEAGTSRTDTQYF. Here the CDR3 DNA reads TGTGCCAGCAGTGAAGCTGGCACTAGTCGTACAGATACGCAGTATTTT.

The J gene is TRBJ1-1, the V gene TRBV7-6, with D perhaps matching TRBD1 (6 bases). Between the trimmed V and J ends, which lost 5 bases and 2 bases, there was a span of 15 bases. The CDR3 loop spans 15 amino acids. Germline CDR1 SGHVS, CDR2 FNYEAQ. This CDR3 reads CASSLDLQGNTEAFF. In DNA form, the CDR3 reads TGTGCCAGCAGCCTCGACTTACAGGGAAACACTGAAGCTTTCTTT.

The DNA for the CDR3 is TGTGCCAGCAGCGTCCAGGGGGTCCCGACCTACGAGCAGTACTTC. This codes for CASSVQGVPTYEQYF. The chain carries TRBV5-6 and TRBJ2-7; TRBD1 matches at 7 bases. V shed 4 bases and J 2 bases; nucleotides not matched to a gene: 9. The germline gives CDR1 SGHDT, CDR2 YYEEEE. CDR3 length: 15 amino acids.

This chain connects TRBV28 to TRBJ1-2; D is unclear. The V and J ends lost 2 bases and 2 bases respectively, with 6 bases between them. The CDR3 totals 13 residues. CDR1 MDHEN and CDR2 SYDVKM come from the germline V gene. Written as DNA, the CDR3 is TGTGCCAGCAGTTTAGACGGGAACTATGGCTACACCTTC. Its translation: CASSLDGNYGYTF.

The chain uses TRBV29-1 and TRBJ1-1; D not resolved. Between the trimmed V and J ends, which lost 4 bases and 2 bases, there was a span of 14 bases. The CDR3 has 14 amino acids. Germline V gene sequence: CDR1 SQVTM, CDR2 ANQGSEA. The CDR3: CSVVLRLSNTEAFF. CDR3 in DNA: TGCAGCGTTGTACTTCGACTTTCCAACACTGAAGCTTTCTTT. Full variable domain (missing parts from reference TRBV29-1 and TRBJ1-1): SAVISQKPSRDICQRGTSLTIQCQVDSQVTMMFWYRQQPGQSLTLIATANQGSEATYESGFVIDKFPISRPNLTFSTLTVSNMSPEDSSIYLCSVVLRLSNTEAFFGQGTRLTVV.

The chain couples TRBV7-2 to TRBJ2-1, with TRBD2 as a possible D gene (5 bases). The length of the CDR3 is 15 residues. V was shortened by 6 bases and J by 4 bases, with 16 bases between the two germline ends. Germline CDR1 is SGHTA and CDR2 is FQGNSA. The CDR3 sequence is CASSLLVSGYNEQFF. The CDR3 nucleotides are TGTGCCAGCAGTCTCCTAGTTTCGGGATACAATGAGCAGTTCTTC.

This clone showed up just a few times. CDR3 region: CASSSELAAPYNEQFF. DNA of the CDR3: TGTGCCAGCAGCTCTGAGCTAGCGGCTCCCTACAATGAGCAGTTCTTC. The chain links TRBV5-4 to TRBJ2-1; TRBD2 matches 7 bases. In germline, CDR1 is SGHNT, CDR2 YYREEE (reference sequence). Trimming removed 3 bases from V and 2 bases from J; junction bases left unmatched: 8. CDR3 length: 16 amino acids. Combining the CDR3 with reference TRBV5-4 and TRBJ2-1 gives the whole variable domain ETGVTQSPTHLIKTRGQQVTLRCSSQSGHNTVSWYQQALGQGPQFIFQYYREEENGRGNFPPRFSGLQFPNYSSELNVNALELDDSALYLCASSSELAAPYNEQFFGPGTRLTVL.

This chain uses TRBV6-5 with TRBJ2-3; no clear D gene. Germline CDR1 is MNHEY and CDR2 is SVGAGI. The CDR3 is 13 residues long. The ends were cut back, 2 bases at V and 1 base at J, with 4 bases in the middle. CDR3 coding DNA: TGTGCCAGCAGTTACCGGGGCACAGATACGCAGTATTTT. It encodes CASSYRGTDTQYF.

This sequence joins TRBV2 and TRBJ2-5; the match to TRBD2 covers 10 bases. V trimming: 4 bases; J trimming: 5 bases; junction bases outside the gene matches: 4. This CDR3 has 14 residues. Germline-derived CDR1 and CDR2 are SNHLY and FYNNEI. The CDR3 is CASSAASGGETQYF. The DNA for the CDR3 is TGTGCCAGCAGTGCGGCTAGCGGGGGTGAGACCCAGTACTTC.

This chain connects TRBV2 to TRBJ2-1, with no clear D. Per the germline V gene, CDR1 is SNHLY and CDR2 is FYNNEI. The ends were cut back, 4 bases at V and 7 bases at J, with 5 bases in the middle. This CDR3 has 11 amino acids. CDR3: CASSVRNEQFF. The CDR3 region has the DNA TGTGCCAGCAGTGTGAGGAATGAGCAGTTCTTC.

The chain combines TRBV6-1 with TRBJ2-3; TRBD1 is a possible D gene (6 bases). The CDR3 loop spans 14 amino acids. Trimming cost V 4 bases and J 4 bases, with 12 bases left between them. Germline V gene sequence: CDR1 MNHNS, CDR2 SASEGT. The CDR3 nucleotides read TGTGCCAGCAGTGTGTACAGGGCGGCAGATACGCAGTATTTT. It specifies CASSVYRAADTQYF.

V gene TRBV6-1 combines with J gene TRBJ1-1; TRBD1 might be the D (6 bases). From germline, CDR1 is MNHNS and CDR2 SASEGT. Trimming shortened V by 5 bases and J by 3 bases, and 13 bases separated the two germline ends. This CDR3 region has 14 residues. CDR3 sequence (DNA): TGTGCCAGCAGTAGACAGGCAGCACACACTGAAGCTTTCTTT. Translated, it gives CASSRQAAHTEAFF.

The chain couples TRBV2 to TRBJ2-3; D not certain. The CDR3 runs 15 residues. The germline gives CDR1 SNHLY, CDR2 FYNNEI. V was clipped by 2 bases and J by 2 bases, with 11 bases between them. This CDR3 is CASSETPLDTDTQYF. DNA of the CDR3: TGTGCCAGCAGTGAAACCCCATTAGACACAGATACGCAGTATTTT.

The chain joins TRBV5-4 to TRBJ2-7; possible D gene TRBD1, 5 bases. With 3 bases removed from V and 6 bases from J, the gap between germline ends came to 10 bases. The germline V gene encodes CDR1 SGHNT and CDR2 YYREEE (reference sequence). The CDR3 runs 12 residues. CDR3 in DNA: TGTGCCAGCAGCTCAGGGCTCGGCGAGCAGTACTTC. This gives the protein CASSSGLGEQYF.

In DNA, the CDR3 is TGTGCCTGGAGGGGAGACAGGGCCTATGGCTACACCTTC. As protein: CAWRGDRAYGYTF. The chain joins TRBV30 to TRBJ1-2; 7 nucleotides line up with TRBD1. CDR3 length: 13 residues. CDR1 GTSNPN and CDR2 SVGIG come from the germline V gene (reference sequence). V lost 3 bases and J lost 4; bases outside the gene matches: 5.

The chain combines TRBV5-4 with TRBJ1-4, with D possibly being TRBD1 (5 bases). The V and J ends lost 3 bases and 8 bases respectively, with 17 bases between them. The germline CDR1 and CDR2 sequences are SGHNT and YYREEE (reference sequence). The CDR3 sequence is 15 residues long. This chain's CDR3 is CASSWGGRSAEKLFF. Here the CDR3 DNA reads TGTGCCAGCAGCTGGGGGGGTCGGTCGGCCGAAAAACTGTTTTTT.

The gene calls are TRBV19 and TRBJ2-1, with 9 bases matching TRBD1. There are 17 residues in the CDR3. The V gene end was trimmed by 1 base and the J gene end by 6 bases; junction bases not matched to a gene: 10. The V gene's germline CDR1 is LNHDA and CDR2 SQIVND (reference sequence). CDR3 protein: CASSIVLTGTGTNEQFF. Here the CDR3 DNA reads TGTGCCAGTAGTATAGTCCTCACCGGGACAGGGACCAATGAGCAGTTCTTC.